The present entry profiles one T cell receptor (beta chain) with its context. The antigen is not known. Several immunoSEQ plates held equal portions of the genomic DNA taken from each subset. TCRdb's table, derived via immunoSEQ multiplex PCR, lists solely in-frame clones and lacks some. The data show 2 million to 2.5 million clones, with nearly 97% seen just once and 0.1% to 0.15% held by the top ten. These data originate in a study of shared clonotypes between healthy human individuals. Study-level results: Lower generation probabilities were found for non-shared clonotypes than for those shared by all four donors. For sorted subsets, rarefaction showed incomplete sequencing despite large depth.

In germline, CDR1 is LGHNT, CDR2 FRNRAP. This CDR3 contains 18 residues. Trimming cost V 0 bases and J 2 bases; bases outside gene matches: 12. The rearrangement links TRBV12-5 to TRBJ2-7, with TRBD2 matching over 8 bases. This TCR was recovered from a man aged 18 to 30 in good health. Sequencing was carried out using naive CD4+ T cells sorted from blood. The sample's subset: CD45RA+ positively selected. The chain's CDR3 is CASGLVLGPGLGTYEQYF. CDR3 coding DNA: TGTGCTAGTGGTTTGGTATTGGGTCCGGGACTAGGAACCTACGAGCAGTACTTC.